This TCR beta chain derives from a study of cytomegalovirus exposure and HLA in healthy donors. Vbeta (60) and Jbeta (13) primers were used in the PCR. Libraries were prepared by immunoSEQ multiplex PCR; TCRdb keeps only in-frame clonotypes and omits some of them. The sample gives 100,000 to 120,000 clones, about 80% of which show up once; 8.2% is in the top ten. Each donor's status was that of a healthy bone marrow donor. Study observations and caveats: In vitro data verified a few CMV-associated chains as specific for CMV antigens. Reportedly, diagnosis of cytomegalovirus status by the classifier showed high specificity and sensitivity.

On this clone itself: Its antigen remains unknown.

Sequenced: PBMCs. This clonotype was obtained from a man in his forties or fifties in good health and CMV-seropositive.

The DNA of the CDR3 is TGTGCCAGCAGCTTAAATCGGGGGGGGCCCTACAATGAGCAGTTCTTC. Its translation is CASSLNRGGPYNEQFF. The genes are TRBV11-1 and TRBJ2-1; 8 nucleotides agree with TRBD2. V dropped 2 bases and J dropped 2; count of bases not matched to a gene: 5. The germline CDR1 and CDR2 sequences are SGHAT and FQDESV (reference sequence). CDR3 length: 16 residues. The entire variable domain, with the rest obtained from reference TRBV11-1 and TRBJ2-1, is as follows: EAEVAQSPRYKITEKSQAVAFWCDPISGHATLYWYRQILGQGPELLVQFQDESVVDDSQLPKDRFSAERLKGVDSTLKIQPAELGDSAMYLCASSLNRGGPYNEQFFGPGTRLTVL.